This TCR beta chain was retrieved from a study of OX40 agonist ivuxolimab in advanced cancers. Study information: Patients took ivuxolimab, an agonistic anti-OX40 (CD134) antibody. At 0.01 to 10 mg/kg, ivuxolimab was administered intravenously to patients every 2 weeks. A partial response was reached by three patients: one with hepatocellular carcinoma and two with cutaneous melanoma.

Any history of autoimmune disease or systemic immunosuppression disqualified patients. Generated by immunoSEQ multiplex PCR, the TCRdb table keeps only in-frame clones and is missing some. The table lists tens of thousands of clones, around four fifths of them singletons. V shed 6 bases and J 5 bases; nucleotides not matched to a gene: 2. The CDR3 spans 12 residues. Per the germline V gene, CDR1 is SGHDN and CDR2 is FVKESK. The sequence came from an adult with an advanced solid tumor such as melanoma, head and neck, liver or kidney cancer. The chain carries TRBV14 and TRBJ1-1; TRBD1 matches 8 bases. Sequences were derived from CD4+ or CD8+ T cells sorted from blood, sampled in a trial of the OX40 agonist ivuxolimab. This CDR3 is CASRRQGTEAFF. DNA of the CDR3: TGTGCCAGCAGACGACAGGGGACTGAAGCTTTCTTT. Filled out from reference TRBV14 and TRBJ1-1, the complete variable domain reads EAGVTQFPSHSVIEKGQTVTLRCDPISGHDNLYWYRRVMGKEIKFLLHFVKESKQDESGMPNNRFLAERTGGTYSTLKVQPAELEDSGVYFCASRRQGTEAFFGQGTRLTVV.